These T cell receptor beta chains were read from a single sample in a study of identical twins. MiXCR was run by TCRdb on the 5' RACE reads, yielding one entry per CDR3 protein. The sample lists 600,000 to 700,000 distinct CDR3 sequences, around 21% occurring once. This sample was shared with a second study, whose subject was T cells expressing NK-cell markers.

The sample was PBMCs. These receptors all come from a woman aged 18-29 years in good health. Both conserved end residues are part of each CDR3. Fields, in order: CDR3 DNA, CDR3 protein, clone size, D gene, J gene, V gene. A D gene is named only where the DNA matches it firmly. Clone sizes are given selectively: once, few, many, or a class where the clone is expanded.

CDR3nt: TGTGCCAGCTCAGCGGCCACCAATGAGCAGTTCTTC
CDR3aa: CASSAATNEQFF
abundance: few
d_gene: .
j_gene: TRBJ2-1
v_gene: TRBV27

CDR3nt: TGTGCCTGGAGTGTAGTCAGGGACAACACTGAAGCTTTCTTT
CDR3aa: CAWSVVRDNTEAFF
abundance: .
d_gene: .
j_gene: TRBJ1-1
v_gene: TRBV30

CDR3nt: TGCAGTGCTAGGACGGGGGGGCCGGGTAATGAGCAGTTCTTC
CDR3aa: CSARTGGPGNEQFF
abundance: few
d_gene: TRBD2
j_gene: TRBJ2-1
v_gene: TRBV20-1

CDR3nt: TGTGCCAGCAGTCCCGGGACTCTTAATGAGCAGTTCTTC
CDR3aa: CASSPGTLNEQFF
abundance: few
d_gene: .
j_gene: TRBJ2-1
v_gene: TRBV12-3/TRBV12-4

CDR3nt: TGTGCCACCAGCACGGGAAGCGGGAGAGGGACAGATACGCAGTATTTT
CDR3aa: CATSTGSGRGTDTQYF
abundance: .
d_gene: TRBD2
j_gene: TRBJ2-3
v_gene: TRBV15

CDR3nt: TGCAGTGCAGAGACAGGTTCCCATGAGCAGTTCTTC
CDR3aa: CSAETGSHEQFF
abundance: .
d_gene: .
j_gene: TRBJ2-1
v_gene: TRBV20-1

CDR3nt: TGTGCCACCAGTGATCGAGGCCGCACAGATACGCAGTATTTT
CDR3aa: CATSDRGRTDTQYF
abundance: few
d_gene: .
j_gene: TRBJ2-3
v_gene: TRBV24-1

CDR3nt: TGTGCCAGTAGTAGAATGGTCGAGGGCGGAGAGACCCAGTACTTC
CDR3aa: CASSRMVEGGETQYF
abundance: .
d_gene: .
j_gene: TRBJ2-5
v_gene: TRBV19

CDR3nt: TGTGCCAGCAGCGTAGATAGGGCCAAGGCCACCGGGGAGCTGTTTTTT
CDR3aa: CASSVDRAKATGELFF
abundance: many
d_gene: .
j_gene: TRBJ2-2
v_gene: TRBV9

CDR3nt: TGTGCCAGCAGTGAAGCATTGGCACTTCGAGAGCAGTACTTC
CDR3aa: CASSEALALREQYF
abundance: many
d_gene: .
j_gene: TRBJ2-7
v_gene: TRBV6-1

CDR3nt: TGTGCCAGCAGTACTAGCGGGAGCTCCTACGAGCAGTACTTC
CDR3aa: CASSTSGSSYEQYF
abundance: many
d_gene: TRBD2
j_gene: TRBJ2-7
v_gene: TRBV12-3/TRBV12-4

CDR3nt: TGTGCCAGCAGTCAGCGGGGTTCCTCCTACGAGCAGTACTTC
CDR3aa: CASSQRGSSYEQYF
abundance: few
d_gene: TRBD2
j_gene: TRBJ2-7
v_gene: TRBV27

CDR3nt: TGCAGTGCTAGTAACAATGAAGCTTTCTTT
CDR3aa: CSASNNEAFF
abundance: .
d_gene: .
j_gene: TRBJ1-1
v_gene: TRBV20-1

CDR3nt: TGTGCCAGCAGCGAGGGACAGGCGATCGGATCGGGAGGCTACACCTTC
CDR3aa: CASSEGQAIGSGGYTF
abundance: many
d_gene: TRBD1
j_gene: TRBJ1-2
v_gene: TRBV9

CDR3nt: TGCAGCGTTGGGGACAGGGGAGCTTTCTTT
CDR3aa: CSVGDRGAFF
abundance: many
d_gene: TRBD1
j_gene: TRBJ1-1
v_gene: TRBV29-1